Below are 25 T cell receptor beta chains sequenced from a single sample in a study of OX40 agonist ivuxolimab in advanced cancers. Library preparation used the immunoSEQ multiplex PCR assay. TCRdb retrieved this table from immuneACCESS and kept in-frame rearrangements only. Not all clones are present; in checked studies, unresolved V genes account for under half, and no reason is known for the remainder. A total of approximately 10,000 clones appear in this sample, roughly 80% of them only once. The top ten clonotypes cover 25% to 35% of the sample. The sequencing used CD4+ or CD8+ T cells sorted from blood, collected in a trial of the OX40 agonist ivuxolimab. These receptor sequences come from an adult with an advanced solid tumor such as melanoma, head and neck, liver or kidney cancer.

V is TRBV10-3 and J is TRBJ2-7, with TRBD2 matching 8 bases. The CDR3 spans 12 residues. Germline trimming cut 6 bases from V and 5 bases from J; bases unmatched to any gene: 3. Germline CDR1 is ENHRY and CDR2 is SYGVKD. The CDR3 protein is CAIRGLEDEQYF. The CDR3 DNA is TGTGCCATCAGGGGACTAGAGGACGAGCAGTACTTC.

V and J are TRBV29-1 and TRBJ2-3, with 7 bases aligning to TRBD2. The CDR3 is 12 amino acids. CDR1 is SQVTM and CDR2 is ANQGSEA in the germline V gene. The V segment lost 4 bases and the J segment 7 bases; nucleotides outside the gene matches: 5. The CDR3 is CSVVGGENTQYF. CDR3 in DNA: TGCAGCGTTGTGGGGGGGGAAAATACGCAGTATTTT.

This clone is medium-sized. The chain employs TRBV19 and TRBJ2-7; D perhaps matches TRBD1 (7 bases). The CDR3 has 14 residues. Trimming shortened V by 3 bases and J by 2 bases, and 11 bases separated the two germline ends. Germline V gives CDR1 LNHDA, CDR2 SQIVND (reference sequence). CDR3 protein: CASSIGGGPYEQYF. The CDR3 DNA reads TGTGCCAGTAGTATTGGAGGGGGCCCCTACGAGCAGTACTTC.

This chain links TRBV11-2 with TRBJ2-7; 7 nucleotides agree with TRBD1. Germline V lookup: CDR1 SGHAT, CDR2 FQNNGV. This CDR3 comprises 11 residues. Germline trimming cut 4 bases from V and 11 bases from J; bases unmatched to any gene: 5. CDR3 sequence reads: CASSSDGTEYF. The DNA of the CDR3 is TGTGCCAGCAGCTCCGACGGGACAGAGTACTTC.

With respect to this clone: Distinct nucleotide sequences in the sample also encode this CDR3. In DNA, the CDR3 is TGTGCCAGCAGTGAAATCCCAAACACTGAAGCTTTCTTT. Amino acids: CASSEIPNTEAFF. V gene TRBV6-4 combines with J gene TRBJ1-1; D is undetermined. Germline loops: CDR1 MRHNA, CDR2 SNTAGT. V lost 3 bases and J 2 bases, leaving 7 bases between the germline ends. The CDR3 has 13 amino acids.

This chain connects TRBV19 to TRBJ1-2; 12 positions match TRBD1. The CDR3 length is 17 residues. Germline CDR1 reads LNHDA; CDR2 reads SQIVND (reference sequence). Trimming at V came to 4 bases and at J to 2 bases, leaving 8 bases not matched to a gene. The CDR3 reads CASSTTGTGGRNYGYTF. Here the CDR3 DNA reads TGTGCCAGTAGTACCACCGGGACAGGGGGCAGAAACTATGGCTACACCTTC.

The chain recombines TRBV27 with TRBJ2-7; D is unresolved. Germline loops: CDR1 MNHEY, CDR2 SMNVEV (reference sequence). The CDR3 has 11 residues. V lost 5 bases and J lost 1, with 3 bases in between. The CDR3 DNA sequence: TGTGCCAGCAGTGGGTCCTACGAGCAGTACTTC. The encoded protein is CASSGSYEQYF.

This chain connects TRBV27 to TRBJ2-1; 8 bases align to TRBD1. The CDR3 has 15 amino acids. Trimming cost V 7 bases and J 8 bases; bases outside gene matches: 13. Germline V gene data show CDR1 as MNHEY and CDR2 as SMNVEV (reference sequence). In nucleotides, the CDR3 is TGTGCCAGCAAACAGGGGGGAGGCTATTTGGATGAGCAGTTCTTC. Encoded protein: CASKQGGGYLDEQFF.

The gene calls are TRBV5-1 and TRBJ1-2; D is undetermined. Germline CDR1 and CDR2: SGHRS and YFSETQ. The V gene lost 4 bases and the J gene lost 4 bases, with 14 bases spanning the gap. The CDR3 is 14 residues long. CDR3 coding DNA: TGCGCCAGCAGCGATCACAGCACGTTCTATGGCTACACCTTC. The encoded protein is CASSDHSTFYGYTF.

The chain carries TRBV30 and TRBJ2-3; D not resolved. The V end lost 6 bases, the J end lost 2 bases, and 3 bases lay between the germline ends. Germline CDR1 is GTSNPN and CDR2 is SVGIG (reference sequence). This CDR3 spans 10 amino acids. CDR3 in DNA: TGTGCCTGCTACACAGATACGCAGTATTTT. It specifies CACYTDTQYF.

This chain links TRBV7-6 with TRBJ1-1; tentatively, D is TRBD1 (6 bases). The CDR3 is 15 amino acids. The V and J ends lost 8 bases and 1 base respectively, with 17 bases between them. The V gene's germline CDR1 is SGHVS and CDR2 FNYEAQ. CDR3 DNA sequence: TGTGCCAGCGGGGGGGCAGCCAGTACGAACACTGAAGCTTTCTTT. Translation: CASGGAASTNTEAFF.

The chain recombines TRBV10-2 with TRBJ2-7, with D possibly being TRBD2 (6 bases). The CDR3 consists of 14 residues. The V end was cut by 2 bases, the J end by 2 bases, with 10 bases between. Germline-derived CDR1 and CDR2 are WSHSY and SAAADI. This chain's CDR3 is CASSEGGTPYEQYV. CDR3 nucleotides: TGCGCCAGCAGTGAGGGCGGGACCCCCTACGAGCAGTACGTC.

For the CDR3, the DNA is TGTGCCAGCAGCGTTTGGGGGACAGGGATGGAGAGGGACATTCAGTACTTC. It codes for CASSVWGTGMERDIQYF. The V gene is TRBV9, the J gene TRBJ2-4; 9 bases match TRBD1. Germline V gives CDR1 SGDLS, CDR2 YYNGEE. The CDR3 is 17 residues long. Trimming cost V 2 bases and J 8 bases; bases outside gene matches: 14.

V usage is TRBV6-5 and J usage is TRBJ2-3; TRBD2 aligns across 7 bases. The J segment lost 6 bases and the V segment lost 2 bases, leaving 5 bases of the junction unmatched. Looked up from germline, CDR1 is MNHEY and CDR2 is SVGAGI. The CDR3 runs 14 residues. The CDR3 reads CASSYELAADTQYF. Written as DNA, the CDR3 is TGTGCCAGCAGTTACGAGCTAGCGGCCGATACGCAGTATTTT.

The chain joins TRBV26 to TRBJ2-7; the D segment call TRBD1 is taken from the table without a DNA check. TRBV26 is labeled a pseudogene. The CDR3 spans 13 residues. CDR3 protein: CASSVGQGYEQYF. In DNA form, the CDR3 reads TGTGCCAGCAGTGTGGGACAGGGCTACGAGCAGTACTTC.

The chain joins TRBV11-2 to TRBJ2-7; D gene ambiguous. This CDR3 has 14 residues. Between the trimmed V and J ends, which lost 6 bases and 4 bases, there was a span of 16 bases. Germline V gives CDR1 SGHAT, CDR2 FQNNGV. The CDR3 region has the DNA TGTGCCAGCAGTATGGCCACGCGCTTATACGAGCAGTACTTC. The encoded protein is CASSMATRLYEQYF.

This clone was counted a few times. The chain is built from TRBV5-6 and TRBJ1-1; TRBD1 is a possible D gene (5 bases). The V gene lost 4 bases and the J gene lost 2 bases, with 18 bases spanning the gap. The CDR3 consists of 16 residues. CDR1 SGHDT and CDR2 YYEEEE come from the germline V gene. CDR3 in amino acids: CASSGGWAGDNTEAFF. DNA for the CDR3: TGTGCCAGCAGCGGGGGGTGGGCAGGTGACAACACTGAAGCTTTCTTT.

This clone is medium-sized in the sample. The chain links TRBV7-9 to TRBJ2-1; D uncertain. This CDR3 contains 13 residues. Germline V gene sequence: CDR1 SEHNR, CDR2 FQNEAQ (reference sequence). Trimming stripped 3 bases from V and 5 bases from J, with 8 bases between. CDR3 in DNA: TGTGCCAGCAGCTTCCCCAGTGACAATGAGCAGTTCTTC. It is translated as CASSFPSDNEQFF.

The chain is built from TRBV27 and TRBJ2-1; 11 bases line up with TRBD2. The CDR3 has 17 amino acids. Germline CDR1 reads MNHEY; CDR2 reads SMNVEV (reference sequence). J lost 2 bases, V lost 6 bases, and 9 bases had no gene match. Written as DNA, the CDR3 is TGTGCCAGCAGCTTGACTAGCGGGATCGAAGCCTACAATGAGCAGTTCTTC. Its translation is CASSLTSGIEAYNEQFF.

This clone has just a few counts. CDR3 sequence (DNA): TGTGCCAGCAGCTCTCGGCCAGACAGGGTCACTGAAGCTTTCTTT. As protein: CASSSRPDRVTEAFF. The rearrangement links TRBV7-3 to TRBJ1-1; 7 nucleotides align to TRBD1. After removal of 4 bases from V and 4 bases from J, the junction contained 9 bases not matched to a gene. The germline V gene has CDR1 SGHTA and CDR2 FQGTGA. This CDR3 is 15 amino acids long.

The genes are TRBV14 and TRBJ1-2, with D perhaps matching TRBD1 (5 bases). Germline V CDR1 and CDR2: SGHDN, FVKESK. The CDR3 is 16 amino acids. V gave up 0 bases and J gave up 4 bases, with 15 bases separating them. Here the CDR3 reads CASSQDQWPGSYGYTF. Here the CDR3 DNA reads TGTGCCAGCAGCCAAGATCAATGGCCAGGGAGCTATGGCTACACCTTC.

This clone was seen a few times. The chain recombines TRBV2 with TRBJ2-1; a possible D gene is TRBD1 (6 bases). Germline V gene sequence: CDR1 SNHLY, CDR2 FYNNEI. V lost 5 bases and J lost 5, with 16 bases in between. The CDR3 extends over 15 amino acids. The CDR3 reads CASSWDQGINNEQFF. CDR3 nucleotides: TGTGCCAGCAGTTGGGACCAGGGGATTAACAATGAGCAGTTCTTC.

This chain links TRBV21-1 with TRBJ2-7; TRBD2, the D gene given by the table, was not confirmed from the DNA. TRBV21-1 is a recognized pseudogene. This CDR3 is built from 12 residues. The CDR3 DNA is TGTGCCAACAGGGGAGGGGCTCACGAGCAGTACGTC. Encoded protein: CANRGGAHEQYV.

This chain's CDR3 is CASSPKRGMDYGGELFF. CDR3 sequence (DNA): TGTGCCAGCAGCCCAAAACGGGGTATGGATTATGGCGGGGAGCTGTTTTTT. The chain carries TRBV7-9 and TRBJ2-2; weak D call: TRBD2 (5 bases). The germline V and J ends were trimmed by 5 bases and 7 bases, with 23 bases remaining between them. Germline CDR1 is SEHNR and CDR2 is FQNEAQ (reference sequence). The CDR3 runs 17 residues.

J is TRBJ2-7 and V is TRBV28; D unclear. The CDR3 covers 13 residues. From germline, CDR1 is MDHEN and CDR2 SYDVKM. V lost 6 bases and J 5 bases, leaving 14 bases between the germline ends. The chain's CDR3 is CASSPKGRDEQYF. CDR3 coding DNA: TGTGCCAGCAGCCCCAAAGGGCGAGACGAGCAGTACTTC.